The clone carrying this TCR beta chain was counted only a few times. Its antigen is unknown. The data were obtained in a study of T cells after yellow fever vaccination. TCRdb re-derived calls from the 5' RACE reads in MiXCR, one entry per CDR3 protein. The sample holds 300,000 to 400,000 distinct CDR3 sequences; approximately 13% are singletons and the top ten take approximately 3.4%. Findings of the study overall: Subsequent booster samples again held most clones from primary vaccination (roughly 96% CD4, roughly 88% CD8).

V lost 2 bases to trimming and J lost 1 base, with 17 bases between them. The CDR3 runs to 17 residues. Germline CDR1 MNHEY, CDR2 SVGAGI. The starting material was CD4+ T cells sorted from PBMCs, obtained 15 days after the yellow fever booster vaccination. The chain combines TRBV6-5 with TRBJ1-2; TRBD1 is a possible D gene (6 bases). The receptor was isolated from a man aged 18 to 30 who received the YFV17D yellow fever vaccine. The CDR3 loop is CASSYKVAGAINYGYTF. The DNA of the CDR3 is TGTGCCAGCAGTTACAAAGTCGCAGGGGCAATTAACTATGGCTACACCTTC.